The TCR beta chain described here comes from a study of a mutant IDH1 vaccine in newly diagnosed glioma. About the study: Scheduled at week 35, visit V12 preceded visit V13, held at week 47.

The length of the CDR3 is 12 residues. Germline CDR1 is ENHRY and CDR2 is SYGVKD. J was trimmed by 6 bases and V by 8 bases; bases with no gene match: 6. The time point was: week 47, end of study. Mutant IDH1 20-mer peptide, at 300 ug, made up each vaccine dose, with topical imiquimod. Study-wide results and limits: No link was apparently found between pseudoprogression and changes in top peripheral T cell clonotypes.

Of note for this clone: Its antigen is not identified.

Repertoires were generated with immunoSEQ multiplex PCR, while TCRdb's copy carries only in-frame clones and drops some. The sample holds tens of thousands of clones, approximately 65% seen once. The genes are TRBV10-3 and TRBJ2-7; 8 bases line up with TRBD2. The sample in question was peripheral blood mononuclear cells (PBMCs), obtained from a glioma patient whose treatment included an IDH1 peptide vaccine. The clonotype originates from a man aged 40-49 years with glioma. Some clones in this sample may be carry-over from other donors' samples. CDR3 bases: TGTGCCATCGGGCCGGGAGGGGGCGAGCAGTACTTC. Translated: CAIGPGGGEQYF.